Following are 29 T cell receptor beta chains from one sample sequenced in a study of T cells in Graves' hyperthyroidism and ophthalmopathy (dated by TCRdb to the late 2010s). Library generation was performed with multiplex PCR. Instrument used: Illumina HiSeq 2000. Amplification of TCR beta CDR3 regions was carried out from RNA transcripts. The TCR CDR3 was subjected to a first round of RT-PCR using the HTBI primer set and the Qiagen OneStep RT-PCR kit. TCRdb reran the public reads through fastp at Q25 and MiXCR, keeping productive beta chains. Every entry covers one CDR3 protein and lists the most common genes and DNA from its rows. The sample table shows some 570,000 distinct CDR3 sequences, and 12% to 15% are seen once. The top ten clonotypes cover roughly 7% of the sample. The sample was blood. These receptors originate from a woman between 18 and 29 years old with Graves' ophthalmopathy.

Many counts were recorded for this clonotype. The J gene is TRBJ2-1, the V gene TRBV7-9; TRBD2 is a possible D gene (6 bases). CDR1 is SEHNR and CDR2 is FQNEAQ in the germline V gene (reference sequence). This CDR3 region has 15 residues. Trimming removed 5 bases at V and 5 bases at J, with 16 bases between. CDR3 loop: CASSISGPAHNEQFF. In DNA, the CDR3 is TGTGCCAGCAGCATTAGCGGCCCGGCCCACAATGAGCAGTTCTTC.

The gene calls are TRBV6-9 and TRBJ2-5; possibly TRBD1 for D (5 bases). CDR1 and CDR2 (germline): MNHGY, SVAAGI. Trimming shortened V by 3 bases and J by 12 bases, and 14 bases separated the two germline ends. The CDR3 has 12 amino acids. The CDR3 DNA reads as TGTGCCAGCAGTTACTCGAATGGGGCAGAGTACTTC. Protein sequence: CASSYSNGAEYF.

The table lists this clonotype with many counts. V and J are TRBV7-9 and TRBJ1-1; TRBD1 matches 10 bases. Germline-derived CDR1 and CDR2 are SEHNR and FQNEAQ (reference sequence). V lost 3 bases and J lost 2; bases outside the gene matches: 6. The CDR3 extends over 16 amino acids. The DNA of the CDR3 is TGTGCCAGCAGCTTCAGGACAGGGGGGACCAACACTGAAGCTTTCTTT. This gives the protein CASSFRTGGTNTEAFF.

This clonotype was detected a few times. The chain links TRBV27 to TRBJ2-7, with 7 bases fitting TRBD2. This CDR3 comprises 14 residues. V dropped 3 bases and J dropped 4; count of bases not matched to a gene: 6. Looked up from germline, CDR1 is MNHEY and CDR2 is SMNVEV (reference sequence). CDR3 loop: CASSFWREGYEQYF. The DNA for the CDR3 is TGTGCCAGCAGTTTTTGGAGGGAGGGTTACGAGCAGTACTTC.

The CDR3 nucleotides read TGTGCCAGCAGAACACTGGGGGGGTCTGGGAAAGAGACCCAGTACTTC. It specifies CASRTLGGSGKETQYF. This chain joins TRBV28 and TRBJ2-5; TRBD2 matches at 7 bases. The CDR3 runs to 16 residues. Looked up from germline, CDR1 is MDHEN and CDR2 is SYDVKM. After removal of 6 bases from V and 3 bases from J, the junction contained 13 bases not matched to a gene. Full variable domain (remainder filled in from reference TRBV28 and TRBJ2-5): DVKVTQSSRYLVKRTGEKVFLECVQDMDHENMFWYRQDPGLGLRLIYFSYDVKMKEKGDIPEGYSVSREKKERFSLILESASTNQTSMYLCASRTLGGSGKETQYFGPGTRLLVL.

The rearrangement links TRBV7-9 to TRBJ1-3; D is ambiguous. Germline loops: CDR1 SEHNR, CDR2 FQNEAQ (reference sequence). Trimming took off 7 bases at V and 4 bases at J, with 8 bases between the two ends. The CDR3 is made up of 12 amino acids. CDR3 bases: TGTGCCAGCACCGGTAAAGGAAACACCATATATTTT. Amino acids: CASTGKGNTIYF.

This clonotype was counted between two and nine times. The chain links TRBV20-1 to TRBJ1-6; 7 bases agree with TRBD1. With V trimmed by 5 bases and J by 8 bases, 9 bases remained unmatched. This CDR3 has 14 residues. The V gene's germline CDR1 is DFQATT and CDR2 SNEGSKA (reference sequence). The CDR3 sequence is CSASRQGYYSPLHF. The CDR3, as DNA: TGCAGTGCTTCCCGACAGGGATATTATTCACCCCTCCACTTT.

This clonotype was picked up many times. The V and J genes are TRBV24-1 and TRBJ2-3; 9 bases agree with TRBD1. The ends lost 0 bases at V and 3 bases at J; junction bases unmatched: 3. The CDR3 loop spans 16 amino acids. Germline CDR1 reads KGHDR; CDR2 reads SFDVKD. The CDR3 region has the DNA TGTGCCACCAGTGATTTGAAAGGACAGGGGACAGATACGCAGTATTTT. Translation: CATSDLKGQGTDTQYF.

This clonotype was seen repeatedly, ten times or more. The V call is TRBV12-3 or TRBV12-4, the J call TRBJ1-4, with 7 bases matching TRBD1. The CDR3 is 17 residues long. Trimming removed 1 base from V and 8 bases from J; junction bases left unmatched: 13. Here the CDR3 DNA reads TGTGCCAGCAGTTTAGATGGGGGGACAGAACTAAGAGAAAAACTGTTTTTT. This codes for CASSLDGGTELREKLFF.

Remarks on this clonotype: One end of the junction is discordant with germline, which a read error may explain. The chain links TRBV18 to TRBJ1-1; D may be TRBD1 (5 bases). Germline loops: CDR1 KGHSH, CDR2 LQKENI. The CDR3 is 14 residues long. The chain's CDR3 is CAGSPDGGNTEAFF. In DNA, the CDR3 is TGTGCCGGCTCACCAGACGGGGGGAACACTGAAGCTTTCTTT.

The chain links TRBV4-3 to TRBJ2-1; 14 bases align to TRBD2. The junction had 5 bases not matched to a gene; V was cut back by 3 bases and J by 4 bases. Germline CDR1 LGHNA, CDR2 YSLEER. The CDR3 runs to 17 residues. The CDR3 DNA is TGCGCCAGCAGCCAGGGACTAGCGGGAGTCTATTACAATGAGCAGTTCTTC. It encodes CASSQGLAGVYYNEQFF.

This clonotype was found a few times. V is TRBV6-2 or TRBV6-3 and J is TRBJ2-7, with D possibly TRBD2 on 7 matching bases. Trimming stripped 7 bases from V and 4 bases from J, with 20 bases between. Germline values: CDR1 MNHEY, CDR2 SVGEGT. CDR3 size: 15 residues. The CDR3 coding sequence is TGTGCCAGCACCGAGGGGGGGCCCACGGGGTACGAGCAGTACTTC. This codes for CASTEGGPTGYEQYF.

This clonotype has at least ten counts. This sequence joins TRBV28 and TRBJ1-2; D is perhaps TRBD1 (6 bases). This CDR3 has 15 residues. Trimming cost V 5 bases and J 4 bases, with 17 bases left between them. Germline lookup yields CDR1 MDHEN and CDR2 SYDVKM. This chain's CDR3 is CASSTQGGEVYGYTF. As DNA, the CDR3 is TGTGCCAGCAGTACCCAAGGGGGTGAGGTCTATGGCTACACCTTC.

The CDR3 sequence: CAISETLAGDRNIQYF. In nucleotides, the CDR3 is TGTGCCATCAGTGAAACACTAGCGGGAGATAGAAACATTCAGTACTTC. V gene TRBV10-3 combines with J gene TRBJ2-4; 11 positions match TRBD2. The germline V gene encodes CDR1 ENHRY and CDR2 SYGVKD. The CDR3 runs to 16 residues. J was trimmed by 6 bases and V by 3 bases; bases with no gene match: 7.

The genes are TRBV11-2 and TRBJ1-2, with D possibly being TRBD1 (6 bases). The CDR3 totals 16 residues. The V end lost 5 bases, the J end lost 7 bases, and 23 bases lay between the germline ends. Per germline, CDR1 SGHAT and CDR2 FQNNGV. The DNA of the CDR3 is TGTGCCAGCAGCGCCGCAGGCAGGGGTGTGGGAGCTGGCTACACCTTC. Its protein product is CASSAAGRGVGAGYTF.

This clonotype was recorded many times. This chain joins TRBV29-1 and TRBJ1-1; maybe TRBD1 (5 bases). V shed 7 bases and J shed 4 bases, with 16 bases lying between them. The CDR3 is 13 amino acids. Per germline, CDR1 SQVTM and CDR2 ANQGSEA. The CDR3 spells CSATIQASTEAFF. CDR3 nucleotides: TGCAGCGCCACAATACAGGCAAGCACTGAAGCTTTCTTT.

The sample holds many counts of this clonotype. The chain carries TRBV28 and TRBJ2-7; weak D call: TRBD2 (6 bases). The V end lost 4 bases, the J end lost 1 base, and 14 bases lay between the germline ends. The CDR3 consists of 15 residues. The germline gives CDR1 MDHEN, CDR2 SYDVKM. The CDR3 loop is CASSSPRDLSYEQYF. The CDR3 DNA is TGTGCCAGCAGTTCACCTCGGGACTTGTCCTACGAGCAGTACTTC.

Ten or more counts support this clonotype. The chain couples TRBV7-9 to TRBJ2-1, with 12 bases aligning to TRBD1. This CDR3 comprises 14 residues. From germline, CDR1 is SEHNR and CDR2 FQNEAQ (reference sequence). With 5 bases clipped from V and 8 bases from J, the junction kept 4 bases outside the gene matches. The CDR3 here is CASSVGQGADEQFF. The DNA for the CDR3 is TGTGCCAGCAGCGTGGGACAGGGGGCTGATGAGCAGTTCTTC. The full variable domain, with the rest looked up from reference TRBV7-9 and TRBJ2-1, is DTGVSQNPRHKITKRGQNVTFRCDPISEHNRLYWYRQTLGQGPEFLTYFQNEAQLEKSRLLSDRFSAERPKGSFSTLEIQRTEQGDSAMYLCASSVGQGADEQFFGPGTRLTVL.

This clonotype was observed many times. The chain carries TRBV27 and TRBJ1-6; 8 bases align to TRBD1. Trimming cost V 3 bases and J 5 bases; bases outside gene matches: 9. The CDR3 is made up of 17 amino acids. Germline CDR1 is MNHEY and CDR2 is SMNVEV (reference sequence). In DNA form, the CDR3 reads TGTGCCAGCAGTTTCACCTGGACAGGGTGGAATAATTCACCCCTCCACTTT. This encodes CASSFTWTGWNNSPLHF.

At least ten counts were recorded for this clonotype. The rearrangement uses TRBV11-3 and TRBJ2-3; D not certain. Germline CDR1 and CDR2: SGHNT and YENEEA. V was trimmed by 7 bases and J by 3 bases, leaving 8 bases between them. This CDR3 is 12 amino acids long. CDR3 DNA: TGTGCCAGCATCCTGAAAACAGATACGCAGTATTTT. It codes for CASILKTDTQYF.

The CDR3 protein is CASSYQGAQGDTQYF. The CDR3 DNA reads as TGTGCCAGCAGTTACCAGGGGGCCCAGGGCGATACGCAGTATTTT. This chain uses TRBV6-6 with TRBJ2-3, with 8 bases identical to TRBD1. The CDR3 is 15 amino acids. Germline CDR1 MNHNY, CDR2 SVGAGI (reference sequence). J lost 6 bases, V lost 2 bases, and 7 bases had no gene match.

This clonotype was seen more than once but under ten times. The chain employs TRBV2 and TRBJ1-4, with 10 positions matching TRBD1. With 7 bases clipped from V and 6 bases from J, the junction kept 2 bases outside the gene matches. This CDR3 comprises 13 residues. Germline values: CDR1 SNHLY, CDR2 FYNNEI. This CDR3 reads CASTGTGDEKLFF. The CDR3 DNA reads TGTGCCAGCACCGGGACAGGGGATGAAAAACTGTTTTTT.

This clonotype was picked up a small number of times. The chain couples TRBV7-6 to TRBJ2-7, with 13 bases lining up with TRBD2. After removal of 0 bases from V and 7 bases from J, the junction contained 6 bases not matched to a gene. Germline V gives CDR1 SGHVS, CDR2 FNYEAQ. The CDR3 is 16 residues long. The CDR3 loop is CASSLARTSGRKEQYF. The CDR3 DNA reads TGTGCCAGCAGCTTAGCGAGGACTAGCGGGAGAAAGGAGCAGTACTTC.

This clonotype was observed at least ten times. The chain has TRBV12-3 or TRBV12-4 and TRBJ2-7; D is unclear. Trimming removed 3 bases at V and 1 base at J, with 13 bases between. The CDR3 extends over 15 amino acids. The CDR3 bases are TGTGCCAGCAGTTTGTTAGGAATTAAATCCTACGAGCAGTACTTC. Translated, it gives CASSLLGIKSYEQYF.

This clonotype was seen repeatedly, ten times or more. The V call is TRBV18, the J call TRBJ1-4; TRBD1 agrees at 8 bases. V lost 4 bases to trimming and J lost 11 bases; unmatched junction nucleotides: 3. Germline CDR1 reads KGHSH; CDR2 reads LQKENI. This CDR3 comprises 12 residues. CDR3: CASSLTGDKLFF. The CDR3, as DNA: TGTGCCAGCTCACTGACAGGGGACAAACTGTTTTTT.

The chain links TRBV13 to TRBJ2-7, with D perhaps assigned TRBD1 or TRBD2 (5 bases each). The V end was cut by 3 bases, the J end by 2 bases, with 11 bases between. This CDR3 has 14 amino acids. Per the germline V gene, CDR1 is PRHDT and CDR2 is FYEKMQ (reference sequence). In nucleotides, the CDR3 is TGTGCCAGCAGCTTGGGACGGGGAGCCTACGAGCAGTACTTC. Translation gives CASSLGRGAYEQYF.

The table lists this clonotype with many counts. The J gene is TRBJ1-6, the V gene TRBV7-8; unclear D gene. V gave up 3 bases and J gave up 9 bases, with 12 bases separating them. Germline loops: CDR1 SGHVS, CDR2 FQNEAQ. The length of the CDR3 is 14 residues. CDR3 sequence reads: CASSFRTSSSPLHF. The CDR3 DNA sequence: TGTGCCAGCAGCTTTCGGACCAGTAGTTCACCCCTCCACTTT.

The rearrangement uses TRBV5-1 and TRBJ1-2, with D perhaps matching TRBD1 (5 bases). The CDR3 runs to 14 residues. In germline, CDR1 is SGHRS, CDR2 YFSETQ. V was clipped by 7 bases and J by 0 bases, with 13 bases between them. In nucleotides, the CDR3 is TGCGCCAGCCGACAGAGCGAAGCTAACTATGGCTACACCTTC. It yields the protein CASRQSEANYGYTF.

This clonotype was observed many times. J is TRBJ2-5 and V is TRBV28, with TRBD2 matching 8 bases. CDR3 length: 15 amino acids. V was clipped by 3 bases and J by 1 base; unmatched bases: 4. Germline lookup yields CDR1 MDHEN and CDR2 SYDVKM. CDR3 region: CASSLLAGIQETQYF. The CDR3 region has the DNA TGTGCCAGCAGTTTGCTAGCGGGTATCCAAGAGACCCAGTACTTC.